The following is a T cell receptor (beta chain) sequence with its context. What it binds is unknown. Using a J-beta primer mix together with a sample-barcoded 5' primer, a second PCR was run for roughly 6 to 12 cycles. TCRdb reprocessed the 5' RACE reads with MiXCR, giving one entry per CDR3 protein. The sample comprises 1.5 million to 2 million distinct CDR3 sequences, roughly a third of which are singletons, and 11% rests with the top ten. Germline CDR1 reads ENHRY; CDR2 reads SYGVKD. This CDR3 comprises 12 residues. The V end was cut by 11 bases, the J end by 5 bases, with 13 bases between. This entry comes from a study of blood T cells in healthy people across ages. Study-level information: Template switching captured about one barcoded beta molecule per two T cells. Overall study findings and caveats: PBMCs left unsorted prevented a conclusive naive versus antigen-experienced comparison. For the donors, CMV status was unknown and possibly confounded expanded clonotype changes. Higher diversity and more naive CD4+ cells were features of long-lived donors, compared to aged donors.

Material for sequencing was blood. The V and J genes are TRBV10-3 and TRBJ2-1; D gene ambiguous. This sequence was found in a woman in her thirties in good health. The CDR3, as DNA: TGTGCCGTATCCCCCTTCAACAATGAGCAGTTCTTC. Translation: CAVSPFNNEQFF.